The present T cell receptor (beta chain) was sequenced within a study of T cell responses to AZD1222 COVID-19 vaccine (dated by TCRdb to the early 2020s). Broadly, across the study: AZD1222 recipients whose second dose came at about 4 weeks and those whose second dose came at about 12 weeks were combined into one group, since spike-specific TCR depth and breadth did not differ between the two schedules. Trial participants were enrolled by age into 18-55, 56-69 and 70-plus year subgroups, with roughly 160, 29 and 62 TCR-sequenced participants respectively. A total of 230 to 250 trial participants underwent TCR sequencing, of whom 207 received two doses of AZD1222 and some 26 received two doses of the MenACWY control vaccine. Results the study describes overall, beyond this receptor: The vaccine-associated CD4 TCRs covered the entire spike protein, and the dominant responses fell in regions 160-218 and 743-854. Epitopes outside the regions mutated in the B.1.351 and B.1.1.7 variants were reportedly recognized by nearly half of the unique spike-specific TCRs. Spike-specific TCR breadth and depth rose significantly after two AZD1222 doses compared with day 0 and with MenACWY recipients. Because no samples from the day 14 peak response were available, repertoires could be characterized only after the peak T cell response. Participants were mostly white British and included more females than males, and it was suggested by the authors that clonal diversity may have been underestimated. The 56-69-year group was small, and its depth increase did not reach significance, likely because of low power. Only five or six AZD1222 recipients were SARS-CoV-2 seropositive at baseline, limiting conclusions about previously exposed vaccinees.

The CDR3 regions of human TCRbeta chains were analyzed by immunosequencing. The paper's processing steps were these. TCRs in the repertoires were matched against a reference library of SARS-CoV-2-specific TCRs that had been generated with the MIRA antigen-specificity platform. Breadth was defined as the fraction of unique TCRs that were SARS-CoV-2-associated, and depth was defined as the fraction of total T cells that were SARS-CoV-2-associated. Each spike-specific TCR was assigned to its reactive spike region and to a CD4 or CD8 class using the MIRA data. Log10-transformed breadth and depth values were compared by one-way ANOVA with Sidak's multiple comparisons tests. TCRdb retrieved this table from immuneACCESS and kept in-frame rearrangements only. Not all clones are present; in checked studies, unresolved V genes account for under half, and no reason is known for the remainder. V, J and clone size are taken as reported in that table, and D and trimming were inferred from the DNA itself. This sample comprises about 100,000 clones, 80% to 90% of them detected only once. Jointly, the top ten make up about 15% of the sample.

The time point label, as the study defines it: baseline before first vaccination. Vaccinee samples came from UK trials COV001 and COV002, including a single-blind randomized controlled phase 2/3 trial of AZD1222 (ChAdOx1 nCoV-19) in healthy adults. For TCRbeta chain sequencing, PBMC samples from trial participants were taken at day 0 and at day 28 after the second dose. From cysteine to phenylalanine, the CDR3 is 13 amino acids long. Kept here is only the CDR3 DNA, which spans 39 bases and is read in frame from base 1. Between the V and J ends, shortened by 7 bases and 4 bases respectively, the junction contains 10 bases. As encoded in the germline V gene, CDR1 is KGHDR while CDR2 is SFDVKD. Concerning this clone: This clone's antigen is unknown. Base-call qualities are not available, and no considerably larger clone is one nucleotide away.

The sequencing here drew on peripheral blood, taken on day 0 of AZD1222 vaccination. The sequence was collected from an adult in good health. The chain was built from TRBV24-1 and TRBJ2-1; the D element could tentatively be TRBD1 or TRBD2, as 5 bases agree for each. The base sequence is TGTGCCACCAGCGGGGACGGGTACAATGAGCAGTTCTTC. Its amino acids are CATSGDGYNEQFF.